This T cell receptor beta chain originates from a study of CD8 T cells in Susac syndrome. Per germline, CDR1 MNHEY and CDR2 SVGEGT. The CDR3 is 14 residues long. Trimming removed 4 bases from V and 4 bases from J; junction bases left unmatched: 6. Random hexamers were used to reverse transcribe an amount of about 0.45 to 1 ug RNA. TCRdb called the immunoSEQ multiplex PCR reads again in MiXCR, with one record for every CDR3 protein. The sample lists approximately 170,000 distinct CDR3 sequences, 92% occurring once. This clonotype was seen just once. The sequence was collected from a human donor in good health. This chain links TRBV6-2 or TRBV6-3 with TRBJ1-1; TRBD1 matches 7 bases. Sequencing used CD4+ T cells from PBMCs. Here the CDR3 reads CASSLYRGGTEAFF. The CDR3 region has the DNA TGTGCCAGCAGTTTATACAGGGGCGGCACTGAAGCTTTCTTT.